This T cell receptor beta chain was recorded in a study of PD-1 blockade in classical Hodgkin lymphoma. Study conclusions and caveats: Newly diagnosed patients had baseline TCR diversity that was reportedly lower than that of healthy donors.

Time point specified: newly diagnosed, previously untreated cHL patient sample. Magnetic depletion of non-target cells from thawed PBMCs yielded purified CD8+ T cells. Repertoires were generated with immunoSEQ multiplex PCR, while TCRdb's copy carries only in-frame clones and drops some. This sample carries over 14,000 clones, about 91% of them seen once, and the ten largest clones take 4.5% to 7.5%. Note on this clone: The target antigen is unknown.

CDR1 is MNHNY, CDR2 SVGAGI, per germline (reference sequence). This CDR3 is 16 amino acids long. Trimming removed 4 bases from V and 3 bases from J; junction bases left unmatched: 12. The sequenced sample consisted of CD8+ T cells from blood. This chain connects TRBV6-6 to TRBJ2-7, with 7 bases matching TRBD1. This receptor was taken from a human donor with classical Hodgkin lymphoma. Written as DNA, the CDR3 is TGTGCCAGCAGTTCCCCCGGGTGGGGACAGTACTACGAGCAGTACTTC. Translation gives CASSSPGWGQYYEQYF.